Listed below are T cell receptor beta chains from one sample, sequenced in a study of T cell responses to AZD1222 COVID-19 vaccine. Produced via immunoSEQ multiplex PCR; TCRdb's table is partial and in-frame only. The sample has 150,000 to 200,000 clones; about 91% are singletons. The material was peripheral blood, obtained 28 days after the second AZD1222 dose. All receptors derive from an adult who received the AZD1222 COVID-19 vaccine. Each CDR3 is given with its conserved first and last residue. D genes are given only for firm matches. Part of the rows lack a size; the others show once, few, many or a class for expanded clones.

>.|once|TRBJ1-1|TRBV6-5
CASSYSSGVPEAFF
TGTGCCAGCAGTTACTCTTCAGGGGTGCCTGAAGCTTTCTTT
>.|.|TRBJ1-1|TRBV7-9
CASSLRGTEAFF
TGTGCCAGCAGCTTACGAGGGACTGAAGCTTTCTTT
>.|.|TRBJ2-3|TRBV13
CASSLVGTDTQYF
TGTGCCAGCAGCTTAGTCGGCACAGATACGCAGTATTTT
>TRBD1|few|TRBJ1-6|TRBV5-6
CASSSGTGGTLHF
TGTGCCAGCAGTTCCGGGACAGGGGGCACCCTCCACTTT
>.|.|TRBJ1-5|TRBV30
CAWSVRYSTISNQPQHF
TGTGCCTGGAGTGTACGGTATTCTACCATTAGCAATCAGCCCCAGCATTTT
>.|.|TRBJ2-7|TRBV2
CASSATMTYEQYF
TGTGCCAGCAGCGCCACTATGACCTACGAGCAGTACTTC
>.|.|TRBJ2-7|TRBV29-1
CSVSRDGSYEQYF
TGCAGCGTCTCGCGGGACGGCTCGTACGAGCAGTACTTC
>.|.|TRBJ2-1|TRBV11-2
CASSPLVDYNEQFF
TGTGCCAGCAGCCCCCTGGTAGATTACAATGAGCAGTTCTTC
>TRBD1|.|TRBJ1-6|TRBV15
CATSWTGGNSPLHF
TGTGCCACCAGCTGGACAGGGGGAAATTCACCCCTCCACTTT
>TRBD2|.|TRBJ2-7|TRBV4-1
CASSELASFPYEQYF
TGCGCCAGCAGTGAACTAGCGAGCTTCCCCTACGAGCAGTACTTC
>.|.|TRBJ1-2|TRBV29-1
CSAGGGPPTKGYGYTF
TGCAGCGCCGGAGGGGGGCCTCCTACCAAGGGATATGGCTACACCTTC
>.|.|TRBJ1-3|TRBV15
CATSRDEAGPGNTIYF
TGTGCCACCAGCAGAGATGAAGCAGGGCCTGGAAACACCATATATTTT
>.|.|TRBJ1-4|TRBV18
CASSPVATNEKLFF
TGTGCCAGCTCACCTGTAGCAACTAATGAAAAACTGTTTTTT
>.|.|TRBJ2-1|TRBV3-1/TRBV3-2
CASSQHRRLYNEQFF
TGTGCCAGCAGCCAACACAGGCGCCTCTACAATGAGCAGTTCTTC
>TRBD1|.|TRBJ1-4|TRBV9
CASSDRATNEKLFF
TGTGCCAGCAGTGACAGGGCAACTAATGAAAAACTGTTTTTT
>.|.|TRBJ1-1|TRBV19
CASRLRAQYSEAFF
TGTGCCAGTAGACTTCGAGCCCAATACTCTGAAGCTTTCTTT
>TRBD1|.|TRBJ2-7|TRBV12-3/TRBV12-4
CASSVNRGSKQYF
TGTGCCAGCAGTGTAAACAGGGGAAGTAAGCAGTACTTC
>TRBD1|.|TRBJ1-6|TRBV2
CASSYGQDSPYNSPLHF
TGTGCCAGCAGCTACGGACAGGATTCACCATATAATTCACCCCTCCACTTT
>.|few|TRBJ1-1|TRBV7-8
CASSLLTGIIDQAFF
TGTGCCAGCAGCTTACTCACAGGCATCATCGACCAAGCTTTCTTT
>.|.|TRBJ1-1|TRBV4-1
CASSQGWGPVGTEAFF
TGCGCCAGCAGCCAGGGCTGGGGGCCGGTTGGGACTGAAGCTTTCTTT
>TRBD1|.|TRBJ1-1|TRBV5-1
CASSDGTGGYNTEAFF
TGCGCCAGCAGCGACGGGACAGGGGGCTATAACACTGAAGCTTTCTTT
>.|.|TRBJ1-6|TRBV5-5
CASSLFSRVSPLHF
TGTGCCAGCAGCTTATTTTCGAGGGTTTCACCCCTCCACTTT